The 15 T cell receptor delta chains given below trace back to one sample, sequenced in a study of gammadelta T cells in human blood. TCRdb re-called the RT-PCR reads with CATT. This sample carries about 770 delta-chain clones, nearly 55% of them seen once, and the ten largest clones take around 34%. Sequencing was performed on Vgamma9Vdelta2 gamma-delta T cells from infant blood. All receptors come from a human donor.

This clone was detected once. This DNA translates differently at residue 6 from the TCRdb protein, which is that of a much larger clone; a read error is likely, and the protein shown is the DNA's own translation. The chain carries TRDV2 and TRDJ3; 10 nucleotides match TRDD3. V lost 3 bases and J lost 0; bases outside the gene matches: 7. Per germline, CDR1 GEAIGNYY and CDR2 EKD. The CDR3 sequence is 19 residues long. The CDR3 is CACDATGDTSSWDTRQMFF. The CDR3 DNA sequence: TGTGCCTGTGACGCCACGGGGGATACGAGCTCCTGGGACACCCGACAGATGTTTTTC.

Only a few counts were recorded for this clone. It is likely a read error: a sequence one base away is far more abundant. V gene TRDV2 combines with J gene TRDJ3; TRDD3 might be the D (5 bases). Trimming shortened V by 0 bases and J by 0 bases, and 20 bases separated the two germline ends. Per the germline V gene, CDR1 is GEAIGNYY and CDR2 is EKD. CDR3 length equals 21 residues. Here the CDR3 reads CACDTLGPGAPSSWDTRQMFF. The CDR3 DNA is TGTGCCTGTGACACCCTCGGCCCGGGGGCTCCCAGCTCCTGGGACACCCGACAGATGTTTTTC.

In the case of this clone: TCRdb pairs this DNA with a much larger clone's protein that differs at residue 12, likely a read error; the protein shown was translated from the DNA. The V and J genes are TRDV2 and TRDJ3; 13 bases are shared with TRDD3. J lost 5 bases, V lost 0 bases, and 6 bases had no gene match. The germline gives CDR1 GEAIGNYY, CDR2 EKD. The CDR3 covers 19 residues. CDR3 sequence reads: CACDTVLGDTSRDTRQMFF. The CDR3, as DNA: TGTGCCTGTGACACCGTACTGGGGGATACGAGCCGGGACACCCGACAGATGTTTTTC.

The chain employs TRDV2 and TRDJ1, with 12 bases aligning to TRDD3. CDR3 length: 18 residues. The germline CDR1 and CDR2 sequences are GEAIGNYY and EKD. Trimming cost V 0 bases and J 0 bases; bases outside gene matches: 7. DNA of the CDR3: TGTGCCTGTGACACCGTAGGACTGGGGGATACCCACACCGATAAACTCATCTTT. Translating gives CACDTVGLGDTHTDKLIF.

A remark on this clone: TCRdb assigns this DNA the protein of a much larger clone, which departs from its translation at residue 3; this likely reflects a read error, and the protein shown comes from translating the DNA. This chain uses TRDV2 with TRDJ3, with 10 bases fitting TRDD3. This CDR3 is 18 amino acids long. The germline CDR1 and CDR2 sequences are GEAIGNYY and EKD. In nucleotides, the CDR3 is TGTGCCCGTGACACTGGGGGATCAAGCTCCTGGGACACCCGACAGATGTTTTTC. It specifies CARDTGGSSSWDTRQMFF.

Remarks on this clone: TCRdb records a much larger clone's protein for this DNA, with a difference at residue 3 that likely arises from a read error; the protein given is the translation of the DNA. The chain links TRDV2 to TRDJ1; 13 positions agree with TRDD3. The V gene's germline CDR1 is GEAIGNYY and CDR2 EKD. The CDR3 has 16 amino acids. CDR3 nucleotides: TGTGCCCGTGATCTTGTACTGGGGGATACGGACGATAAACTCATCTTT. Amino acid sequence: CARDLVLGDTDDKLIF.

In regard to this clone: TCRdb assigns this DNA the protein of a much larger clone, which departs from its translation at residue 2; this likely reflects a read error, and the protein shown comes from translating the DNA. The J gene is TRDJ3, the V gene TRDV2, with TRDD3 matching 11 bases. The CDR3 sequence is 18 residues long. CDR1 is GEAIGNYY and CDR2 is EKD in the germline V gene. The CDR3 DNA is TGTTCCTGTGACACACTGGGGGATAGCTCCTGGGACACCCGACAGATGTTTTTC. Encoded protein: CSCDTLGDSSWDTRQMFF.

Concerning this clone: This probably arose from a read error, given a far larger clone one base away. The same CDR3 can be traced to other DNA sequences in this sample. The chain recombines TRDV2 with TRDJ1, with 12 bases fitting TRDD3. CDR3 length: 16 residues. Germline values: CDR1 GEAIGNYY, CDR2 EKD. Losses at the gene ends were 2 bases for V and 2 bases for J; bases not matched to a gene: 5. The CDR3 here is CACDILGDTGTDKLIF. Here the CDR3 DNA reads TGTGCCTGTGACATCCTGGGGGATACGGGGACCGATAAACTCATCTTT.

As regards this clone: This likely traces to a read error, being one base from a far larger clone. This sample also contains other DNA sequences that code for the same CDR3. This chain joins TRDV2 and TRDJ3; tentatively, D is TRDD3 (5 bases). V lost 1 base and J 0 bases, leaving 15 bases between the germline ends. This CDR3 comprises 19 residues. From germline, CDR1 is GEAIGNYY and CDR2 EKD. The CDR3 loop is CACDTPGGFRSWDTRQMFF. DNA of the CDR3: TGTGCCTGTGACACGCCCGGGGGCTTTCGCTCCTGGGACACCCGACAGATGTTTTTC.

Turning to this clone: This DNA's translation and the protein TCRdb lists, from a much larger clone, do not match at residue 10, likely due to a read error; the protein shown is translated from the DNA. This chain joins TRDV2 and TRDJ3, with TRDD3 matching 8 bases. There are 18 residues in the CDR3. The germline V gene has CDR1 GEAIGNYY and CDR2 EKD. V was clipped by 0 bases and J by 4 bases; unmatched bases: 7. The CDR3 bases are TGTGCCTGTGACACCGTTACTGGGGGGGGTTGGGACACCCGACAGATGTTTTTC. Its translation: CACDTVTGGGWDTRQMFF.

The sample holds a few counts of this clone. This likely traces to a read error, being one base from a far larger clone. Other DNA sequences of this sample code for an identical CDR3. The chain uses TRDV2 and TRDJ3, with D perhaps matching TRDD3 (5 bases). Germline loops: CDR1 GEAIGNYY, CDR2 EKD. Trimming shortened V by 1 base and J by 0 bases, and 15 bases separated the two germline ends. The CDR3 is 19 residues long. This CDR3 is CACDTPGGFRSWDTRQMFF. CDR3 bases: TGTGCCTGTGACACGCCCGGGGGTTTCCGCTCCTGGGACACCCGACAGATGTTTTTC.

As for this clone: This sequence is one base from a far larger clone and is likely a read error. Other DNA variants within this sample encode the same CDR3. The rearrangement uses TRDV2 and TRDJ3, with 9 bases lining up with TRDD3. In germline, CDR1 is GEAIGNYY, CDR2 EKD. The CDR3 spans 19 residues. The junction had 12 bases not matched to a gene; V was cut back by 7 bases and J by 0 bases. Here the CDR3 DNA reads TGTGCCTGCGACGCCGTACTGGGGGACAGCTCCTGGGACACCCGACAGATGTTTTTC. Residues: CACDAVLGDSSWDTRQMFF.

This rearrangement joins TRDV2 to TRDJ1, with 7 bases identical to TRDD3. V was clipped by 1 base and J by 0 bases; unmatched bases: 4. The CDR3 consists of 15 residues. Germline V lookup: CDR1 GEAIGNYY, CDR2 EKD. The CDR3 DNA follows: TGTGCCTGTGACACGCCCGGGGGATACACCGATAAACTCATCTTT. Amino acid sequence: CACDTPGGYTDKLIF.

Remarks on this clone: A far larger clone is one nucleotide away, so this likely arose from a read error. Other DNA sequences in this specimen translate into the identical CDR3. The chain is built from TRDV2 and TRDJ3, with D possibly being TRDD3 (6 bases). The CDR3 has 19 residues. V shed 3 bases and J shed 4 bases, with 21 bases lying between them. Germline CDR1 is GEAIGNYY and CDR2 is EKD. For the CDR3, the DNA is TGTGCCTGTGACGGTGCTGGGGCCGTCAGCTCGTGGGACACCCGACAGATGTTTTTC. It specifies CACDGAGAVSSWDTRQMFF.

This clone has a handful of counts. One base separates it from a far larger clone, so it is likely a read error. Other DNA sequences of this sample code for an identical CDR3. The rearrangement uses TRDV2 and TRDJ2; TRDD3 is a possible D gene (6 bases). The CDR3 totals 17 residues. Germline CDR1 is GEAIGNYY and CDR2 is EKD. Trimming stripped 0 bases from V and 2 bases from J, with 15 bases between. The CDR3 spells CACDTVGDAALTAQLFF. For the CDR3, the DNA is TGTGCCTGTGACACCGTCGGGGATGCTGCGTTGACAGCACAACTCTTCTTT.